One and the same sample provided the 13 T cell receptor beta chains below, sequenced in a study of molecular identifiers for immune sequencing clone quantification (dated by TCRdb to 2017 to 2018). Library generation was performed with PCR. Sequencer: Illumina HiSeq 4000. TCRdb reworked the public reads: Q25 trimming with fastp, MiXCR clone assembly, productive beta chains retained. When rows share a CDR3 protein, they turn into one entry using the most common DNA and genes. The sample data list approximately 54,000 distinct CDR3 sequences, and under 30% of these were observed just once. The ten largest clones add up to about 1.9% of the sample. The material sequenced was naive CD8+ T cells from blood, with Jurkat cell RNA spiked in. This specimen's cell subset or site label, per the study, means: FACS-sorted CD8+CD4-CCR7+CD45RA+ naive T cells. The source is a human donor in good health. Some libraries in this study had Jurkat cell RNA spiked in.

This clonotype was found many times. This chain joins TRBV4-1 and TRBJ1-1, with D uncertain. The CDR3 consists of 13 residues. Trimming removed 5 bases from V and 0 bases from J, with 7 bases in between. The germline gives CDR1 MGHRA, CDR2 YSYEKL. CDR3 nucleotide sequence: TGCGCCAGCAGCATTGACCTGAACACTGAAGCTTTCTTT. It encodes CASSIDLNTEAFF.

As to this clonotype: A much bigger clone sits one base away, suggesting this may be a read error. The V gene is TRBV28, the J gene TRBJ2-5; D not certain. CDR3 length equals 12 residues. The germline CDR1 and CDR2 sequences are MDHEN and SYDVKM. The germline V and J ends were trimmed by 4 bases and 7 bases, with 10 bases remaining between them. In nucleotides, the CDR3 is TGTGCCAGCAGTTCTAATGTAGGGACCCAGTACTTC. As protein: CASSSNVGTQYF.

This clonotype was counted only a few times. The chain couples TRBV12-3 or TRBV12-4 to TRBJ2-5; 7 nucleotides line up with TRBD1. The J segment lost 5 bases and the V segment lost 1 base, leaving 7 bases of the junction unmatched. This CDR3 is 15 amino acids long. This CDR3 is CASSLEEGATETQYF. The CDR3 bases are TGTGCCAGCAGTTTAGAAGAGGGGGCGACGGAGACCCAGTACTTC.

Concerning this clonotype itself: This could be a read error, since a much larger clone is one nucleotide away. The CDR3 DNA is TGCAGAGTTGAGGGAGGTTTCAACGAGCAGTACTTC. Protein product: CRVEGGFNEQYF. The rearrangement joins TRBV29-1 to TRBJ2-7; tentatively, D is TRBD2 (6 bases). This CDR3 is built from 12 residues. Per the germline V gene, CDR1 is SQVTM and CDR2 is ANQGSEA.

This clonotype was found many times. The rearrangement uses TRBV12-3 or TRBV12-4 and TRBJ2-3; 9 nucleotides line up with TRBD1. Unmatched junction bases numbered 5, after V lost 5 bases and J lost 2 bases. This CDR3 is built from 15 residues. CDR3 coding DNA: TGTGCCAGCAGTGACACAGGGGGCTTCACAGATACGCAGTATTTT. Translated: CASSDTGGFTDTQYF.

This clonotype was found many times. The rearrangement joins TRBV5-6 to TRBJ1-5; the D is unclear. CDR1 is SGHDT, CDR2 YYEEEE, per germline. The CDR3 sequence is 13 residues long. V lost 4 bases and J 4 bases, leaving 9 bases between the germline ends. CDR3 bases: TGTGCCAGCAGCCGAACCCCGAATCAGCCCCAGCATTTT. It translates to CASSRTPNQPQHF.

In its sample, this clonotype was seen many times. This chain joins TRBV4-3 and TRBJ2-7, with D possibly TRBD2 on 7 matching bases. This CDR3 region has 19 residues. Trimming removed 0 bases from V and 5 bases from J, with 26 bases in between. CDR1 and CDR2 (germline): LGHNA, YSLEER. This CDR3 is CASSQEGGRGAPNLDEQYF. The DNA for the CDR3 is TGCGCCAGCAGCCAAGAGGGTGGTCGGGGGGCGCCGAATTTGGACGAGCAGTACTTC.

This clonotype was seen repeatedly, ten times or more. The CDR3: CASSQVMDGTQYF. The CDR3 DNA follows: TGCGCCAGCAGCCAAGTTATGGACGGGACCCAGTACTTC. The chain combines TRBV4-1 with TRBJ2-5, with D unclear. Germline values: CDR1 MGHRA, CDR2 YSYEKL. V lost 1 base, J lost 7 bases, and 10 bases lay in between. The CDR3 totals 13 residues.

This sequence joins TRBV4-3 and TRBJ1-1; maybe TRBD1 (6 bases). Germline assignment: CDR1 LGHNA and CDR2 YSLEER. Trimming removed 0 bases from V and 1 base from J, with 18 bases in between. The CDR3 is 18 residues long. CDR3: CASSQDQLTGDTNTEAFF. The DNA of the CDR3 is TGCGCCAGCAGCCAAGATCAATTGACAGGTGACACGAACACTGAAGCTTTCTTT.

Comment on this clonotype: Since a much larger clone is just one base distant, this may be a read error. This chain links TRBV7-9 with TRBJ1-1; TRBD1 might be the D (5 bases). With 3 bases removed from V and 8 bases from J, the gap between germline ends came to 16 bases. CDR1 and CDR2 (germline): SEHNR, FQNEAQ (reference sequence). The CDR3 covers 14 residues. CDR3 sequence: CASSFRGTPGEAFF. The CDR3 DNA reads TGTGCCAGCAGCTTCCGGGGCACACCGGGGGAAGCTTTCTTT.

This clonotype was seen repeatedly, ten times or more. The chain uses TRBV25-1 and TRBJ1-5, with D tentatively TRBD1 (5 bases). The CDR3 runs 18 residues. Trimming shortened V by 1 base and J by 5 bases, and 21 bases separated the two germline ends. Germline CDR1 MGHDK, CDR2 SYGVNS. In nucleotides, the CDR3 is TGTGCCAGCAGTGAATTTAGCCCCGGGACCTTTTCCCATCAGCCCCAGCATTTT. It specifies CASSEFSPGTFSHQPQHF.

This clonotype was detected ten times or more. The chain joins TRBV27 to TRBJ2-6; D is uncertain. V was clipped by 3 bases and J by 0 bases, with 9 bases between them. The CDR3 loop spans 16 amino acids. CDR1 and CDR2 (germline): MNHEY, SMNVEV (reference sequence). The CDR3 nucleotides are TGTGCCAGCAGTTTGAACGGCTACTCTGGGGCCAACGTCCTGACTTTC. This codes for CASSLNGYSGANVLTF.

This clonotype was counted many times. The chain joins TRBV20-1 to TRBJ2-5; weak D call: TRBD1 (5 bases). From germline, CDR1 is DFQATT and CDR2 SNEGSKA (reference sequence). The CDR3 totals 12 residues. Deletions cut 3 bases from V and 6 bases from J, with 11 bases between. CDR3 in amino acids: CSASGQGKTQYF. Here the CDR3 DNA reads TGCAGTGCTAGTGGGCAGGGAAAGACCCAGTACTTC.